This T cell receptor (beta chain) was observed in a study of T cell clones after liver transplantation. The CDR3 has 19 residues. Deletions cut 0 bases from V and 0 bases from J, with 19 bases between. CDR1 and CDR2 (germline): SGHTS, YDEGEE. General study findings and limits: In most of the 8 subjects, circulating graft-donor-reactive CD4 TCRbeta sequences fell significantly after transplant. In two subjects, few donor cells limited the measurable donor-reactive repertoire.

Assay: immunoSEQ multiplex PCR; the TCRdb copy retains only in-frame clones and omits some. The sample holds roughly 60,000 clones, 70% to 80% seen once. This clone turned up a few times. The antigen remains unidentified. The TCR sequence derives from a human patient who received a liver transplant. Some T cells may have originated in the graft donor. V gene TRBV5-8 combines with J gene TRBJ2-4, with D possibly TRBD2 on 7 matching bases. The specimen was CD4+ T cells from blood, collected at the approximately 16-month timepoint. CDR3 sequence reads: CASSLAKTKGGVAKNIQYF. The CDR3 nucleotides read TGTGCCAGCAGCTTGGCCAAGACGAAAGGGGGGGTAGCCAAAAACATTCAGTACTTC. The entire variable domain, with the rest obtained from reference TRBV5-8 and TRBJ2-4, is as follows: EAGVTQSPTHLIKTRGQQATLRCSPISGHTSVYWYQQALGLGLQFLLWYDEGEERNRGNFPPRFSGRQFPNYSSELNVNALELEDSALYLCASSLAKTKGGVAKNIQYFGAGTRLSVL.